One sample yielded the 24 T cell receptor beta chains listed below, sequenced in a study of T-cell memory formation after mild COVID-19. TCRdb recomputed calls from the 5' RACE reads with MiXCR, one row per CDR3 protein. The sample shows about 360,000 distinct CDR3 sequences, roughly 13% of them seen only once. The sequencing input was PBMCs or a T cell subset sorted from them (not recorded which). Source of these receptors: a man younger than 35 who had mild COVID-19 (a few samples of this study predate the infection). Cell type and time point are not known.

Only a few counts were recorded for this clonotype. The V and J genes are TRBV11-2 and TRBJ2-5; D gene unclear. CDR3 length: 14 amino acids. The V gene lost 3 bases and the J gene lost 2 bases, with 10 bases spanning the gap. In germline, CDR1 is SGHAT, CDR2 FQNNGV. In nucleotides, the CDR3 is TGTGCCAGCAGCTTCACAGACACTCAAGAGACCCAGTACTTC. Protein sequence: CASSFTDTQETQYF.

This clonotype was detected only a few times. The chain is built from TRBV6-2 or TRBV6-3 and TRBJ2-1; D is unresolved. V was clipped by 7 bases and J by 4 bases, with 11 bases between them. Germline V CDR1 and CDR2: MNHEY, SVGEGT. CDR3 size: 13 residues. As DNA, the CDR3 is TGTGCCAGCACTCCAGACTCTTACAATGAGCAGTTCTTC. Its protein is CASTPDSYNEQFF.

The chain links TRBV20-1 to TRBJ2-3; possibly TRBD2 for D (5 bases). The CDR3 loop spans 13 amino acids. Germline V gives CDR1 DFQATT, CDR2 SNEGSKA (reference sequence). The germline V and J ends were trimmed by 7 bases and 8 bases, with 19 bases remaining between them. The CDR3 DNA reads TGCAGTGACGTGGTTCTATCTCGGGGTACGCAGTATTTT. It codes for CSDVVLSRGTQYF.

The CDR3 sequence is CASSEEPNTSSYEQYF. CDR3 DNA: TGTGCCAGCAGTGAAGAGCCTAACACAAGCTCCTACGAGCAGTACTTC. This sequence joins TRBV6-1 and TRBJ2-7; no clear D gene. Trimming shortened V by 1 base and J by 0 bases, and 13 bases separated the two germline ends. The CDR3 length is 16 residues. CDR1 MNHNS and CDR2 SASEGT come from the germline V gene.

There are many counts of this clonotype. V is TRBV12-3 or TRBV12-4 and J is TRBJ2-1; no firm D call. Trimming left V 5 bases short and J 5 bases short, with 13 bases between. The CDR3 totals 14 residues. Here the CDR3 reads CASSTFVMNNEQFF. DNA for the CDR3: TGTGCCAGCAGTACGTTTGTGATGAACAATGAGCAGTTCTTC.

This clonotype was counted at least ten times. V usage is TRBV7-9 and J usage is TRBJ2-2; D is perhaps TRBD1 (6 bases). V was shortened by 5 bases and J by 8 bases, with 18 bases between the two germline ends. Germline V gene lookup returns CDR1 SEHNR and CDR2 FQNEAQ (reference sequence). The CDR3 totals 15 residues. Here the CDR3 reads CASSSRQESVGELFF. CDR3 bases: TGTGCCAGCAGCAGTCGACAGGAGTCCGTGGGGGAGCTGTTTTTT.

This clonotype has a handful of counts. The gene calls are TRBV20-1 and TRBJ1-3, with D unresolved. Trimming took off 5 bases at V and 3 bases at J, with 17 bases between the two ends. Per the germline V gene, CDR1 is DFQATT and CDR2 is SNEGSKA (reference sequence). The CDR3 length is 15 residues. CDR3 nucleotide sequence: TGCAGTGCTCGCGACCCTATGAGTGGTGGAAACACCATATATTTT. Residues: CSARDPMSGGNTIYF.

This clonotype has only a few counts. The rearrangement joins TRBV9 to TRBJ2-3; 8 nucleotides align to TRBD2. The CDR3 totals 15 residues. From germline, CDR1 is SGDLS and CDR2 YYNGEE. Germline trimming cut 3 bases from V and 2 bases from J; bases unmatched to any gene: 5. The CDR3, as DNA: TGTGCCAGCAGCGGACTGCGGGGGGACACAGATACGCAGTATTTT. This translates into CASSGLRGDTDTQYF.

This clonotype was detected a few times. The V gene is TRBV5-1, the J gene TRBJ2-5, with 9 bases matching TRBD1. After removal of 1 base from V and 2 bases from J, the junction contained 6 bases not matched to a gene. This CDR3 is built from 16 residues. Germline-derived CDR1 and CDR2 are SGHRS and YFSETQ. This CDR3 is CASSLITGTGQETQYF. The CDR3 nucleotides are TGCGCCAGCAGCTTGATTACCGGGACAGGGCAAGAGACCCAGTACTTC.

The chain carries TRBV20-1 and TRBJ1-5; 8 bases fit TRBD1. Trimming cost V 6 bases and J 6 bases; bases outside gene matches: 10. The CDR3 consists of 14 residues. Looked up from germline, CDR1 is DFQATT and CDR2 is SNEGSKA (reference sequence). The CDR3 DNA reads as TGCAGTGCGGGAAACAGGGGGTCAAGTCAGCCCCAGCATTTT. It is translated as CSAGNRGSSQPQHF.

This clonotype has just a few counts. The V and J genes are TRBV24-1 and TRBJ2-2; 12 nucleotides agree with TRBD2. J gave up 5 bases and V 4 bases, and 7 bases lay outside the gene matches. Germline V lookup: CDR1 KGHDR, CDR2 SFDVKD. The CDR3 length is 17 residues. CDR3: CATSDPSGGAYTGELFF. The CDR3 nucleotides are TGTGCCACCAGTGACCCTAGCGGGGGGGCGTATACCGGGGAGCTGTTTTTT.

This clonotype was detected ten times or more. The V gene is TRBV24-1, the J gene TRBJ1-2; D is undetermined. The V and J ends lost 4 bases and 5 bases respectively, with 7 bases between them. CDR3 length equals 12 residues. CDR1 and CDR2 (germline): KGHDR, SFDVKD. CDR3 region: CATSDGRYGYTF. For the CDR3, the DNA is TGTGCCACCAGTGACGGTCGATATGGCTACACCTTC.

This clonotype has a handful of counts. This chain connects TRBV7-2 to TRBJ2-3; weak D call: TRBD2 (7 bases). Trimming removed 5 bases from V and 1 base from J, with 13 bases in between. In germline, CDR1 is SGHTA, CDR2 FQGNSA. The CDR3 is made up of 15 amino acids. CDR3 region: CASSKGGGRTDTQYF. The CDR3 region has the DNA TGTGCCAGCAGCAAGGGGGGGGGCCGCACAGATACGCAGTATTTT.

This clonotype appeared a few times. The chain is built from TRBV18 and TRBJ2-7; TRBD1 aligns across 10 bases. This CDR3 is 14 amino acids long. Germline loops: CDR1 KGHSH, CDR2 LQKENI. Trimming at V came to 3 bases and at J to 5 bases, leaving 4 bases not matched to a gene. The CDR3 nucleotides read TGTGCCAGCTCACCGGACAGGGGGATCCACGAGCAGTACTTC. It specifies CASSPDRGIHEQYF.

This clonotype was found a few times. CDR3 region: CASSGGGTSYEQYF. CDR3 in DNA: TGTGCCAGCAGTGGAGGAGGGACGTCCTACGAGCAGTACTTC. The genes are TRBV25-1 and TRBJ2-7; possible D gene TRBD2, 6 bases. Germline CDR1 MGHDK, CDR2 SYGVNS. V was cut by 4 bases and J by 1 base, with 11 bases left in between. The CDR3 length is 14 residues.

This clonotype was seen a few times. The chain couples TRBV11-2 to TRBJ2-3, with a weak D call TRBD1 (5 bases). The germline V gene encodes CDR1 SGHAT and CDR2 FQNNGV. There are 14 residues in the CDR3. Trimming left V 4 bases short and J 4 bases short, with 12 bases between. CDR3 coding DNA: TGTGCCAGCAGCTCAGGGTGGTATGCAGATACGCAGTATTTT. Translated, it gives CASSSGWYADTQYF.

This sequence joins TRBV15 and TRBJ2-3; 14 bases match TRBD2. Germline V gene sequence: CDR1 LNHNV, CDR2 YYDKDF (reference sequence). This CDR3 has 16 amino acids. Trimming cost V 4 bases and J 3 bases; bases outside gene matches: 3. In nucleotides, the CDR3 is TGTGCCACCAGCAAACGACTAGCGGGGGGGACAGATACGCAGTATTTT. This gives the protein CATSKRLAGGTDTQYF. Variable domain in full (rest from reference TRBV15 and TRBJ2-3): DAMVIQNPRYQVTQFGKPVTLSCSQTLNHNVMYWYQQKSSQAPKLLFHYYDKDFNNEADTPDNFQSRRPNTSFCFLDIRSPGLGDTAMYLCATSKRLAGGTDTQYFGPGTRLTVL.

CDR3 sequence reads: CSATELGDWNYGYTF. The CDR3 DNA is TGCAGTGCTACAGAGTTAGGGGATTGGAACTATGGCTACACCTTC. The chain employs TRBV20-1 and TRBJ1-2; a weak D match, TRBD1 (5 bases). This CDR3 region has 15 residues. Germline values: CDR1 DFQATT, CDR2 SNEGSKA (reference sequence). Trimming pared 4 bases from V and 2 bases from J, leaving 17 bases between.

This chain uses TRBV15 with TRBJ1-5; TRBD1 might be the D (5 bases). The V and J ends lost 0 bases and 5 bases respectively, with 17 bases between them. Germline assignment: CDR1 LNHNV and CDR2 YYDKDF (reference sequence). CDR3 length: 17 residues. In DNA form, the CDR3 reads TGTGCCACCAGCAGAGACAAGGGGAACCGAGGGTATCAGCCCCAGCATTTT. Translating gives CATSRDKGNRGYQPQHF.

This clonotype was counted a few times. The chain combines TRBV24-1 with TRBJ2-1; 8 positions agree with TRBD2. V shed 2 bases, J shed 0 bases, and the junction held 2 bases outside the gene matches. The CDR3 length is 16 residues. Germline V gene sequence: CDR1 KGHDR, CDR2 SFDVKD. Here the CDR3 reads CATSDSSGPSYNEQFF. The CDR3 nucleotides read TGTGCCACCAGTGATTCTAGCGGGCCCTCCTACAATGAGCAGTTCTTC.

The chain recombines TRBV7-9 with TRBJ2-7, with D possibly matching TRBD2 (6 bases). Trimming removed 4 bases at V and 6 bases at J, with 28 bases between. The CDR3 totals 18 residues. Germline V gene data show CDR1 as SEHNR and CDR2 as FQNEAQ (reference sequence). The CDR3 DNA reads TGTGCCAGCAGCTCACCTCTTTCTAGCGTCCTCATCGGAGGCGAGCAGTACTTC. The encoded protein is CASSSPLSSVLIGGEQYF.

The chain recombines TRBV12-3 or TRBV12-4 with TRBJ1-6, with a weak D call TRBD1 (5 bases). Trimming removed 5 bases from V and 7 bases from J, with 12 bases in between. The CDR3 spans 14 residues. CDR3 protein: CASSTQGRNSPLHF. The CDR3 coding sequence is TGTGCCAGCAGTACTCAGGGTAGGAATTCACCCCTCCACTTT.

This clonotype was seen many times. This chain uses TRBV5-6 with TRBJ2-5; 7 bases fit TRBD2. This CDR3 has 14 amino acids. Germline V gives CDR1 SGHDT, CDR2 YYEEEE. Trimming removed 3 bases from V and 2 bases from J; junction bases left unmatched: 4. The CDR3 spells CASSSPGRQETQYF. CDR3 DNA sequence: TGTGCCAGCAGCTCGCCCGGGAGGCAAGAGACCCAGTACTTC.

Here the CDR3 reads CSVTTTRAGTDTQYF. The DNA for the CDR3 is TGCAGCGTTACCACGACCAGGGCAGGCACAGATACGCAGTATTTT. The rearrangement links TRBV29-1 to TRBJ2-3, with TRBD1 as a possible D gene (5 bases). Trimming cost V 5 bases and J 1 base, with 16 bases left between them. Germline V gene data show CDR1 as SQVTM and CDR2 as ANQGSEA. The CDR3 covers 15 residues.